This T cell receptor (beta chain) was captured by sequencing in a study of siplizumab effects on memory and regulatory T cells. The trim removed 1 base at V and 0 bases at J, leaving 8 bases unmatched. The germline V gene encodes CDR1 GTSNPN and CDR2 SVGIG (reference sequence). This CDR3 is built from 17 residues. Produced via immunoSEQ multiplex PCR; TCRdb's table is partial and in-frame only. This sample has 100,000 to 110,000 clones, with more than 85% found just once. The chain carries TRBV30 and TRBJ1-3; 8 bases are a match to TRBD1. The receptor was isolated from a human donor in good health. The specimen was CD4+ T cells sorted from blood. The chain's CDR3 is CAWSASYRGVSGNTIYF. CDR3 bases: TGTGCCTGGAGTGCATCTTACAGGGGGGTCTCTGGAAACACCATATATTTT.